Sequencing of this TCR beta chain was carried out in a study of CD8+CD57+ T cells in acquired aplastic anemia. Study findings and constraints: Significant differences in CD8+ Simpson's diversity were not observed between patients and controls.

This clonotype was recorded at least ten times. Its antigen is not identified. The TCR beta profiling, which covered VDJ combination and CDR3 sequence, was carried out using genomic DNA as the template. One entry per CDR3 protein results from TCRdb running MiXCR on the reads. The repertoire holds about 180,000 distinct CDR3 sequences, with 63% as singletons. The V end lost 1 base, the J end lost 3 bases, and 19 bases lay between the germline ends. Germline values: CDR1 MGHRA, CDR2 YSYEKL. The CDR3 runs to 17 residues. CD8+CD57+ cell expansion had been shown by flow cytometry in patients chosen for sequencing.

This TCR derives from a human donor with aplastic anemia. The specimen was sorted CD4+, CD8+, or CD8+CD57+ T cells (not recorded which) from PBMCs. This chain joins TRBV4-1 and TRBJ2-7; the D gene is possibly TRBD1 (6 bases). The CDR3 is CASSQGLSGHSDYEQYF. CDR3 in DNA: TGCGCCAGCAGCCAAGGTTTATCGGGACATTCAGACTACGAGCAGTACTTC.